The T cell receptor (beta chain) under discussion was sequenced for a study of long-term antiretroviral therapy in people with HIV. About the research overall: The 2015 recommendation for immediate ART came about a decade after the earliest samples.

This CDR3 has 15 amino acids. From germline, CDR1 is SGHRS and CDR2 YFSETQ. V shed 0 bases, J shed 1 base, and the junction held 2 bases outside the gene matches. Researchers ran immunoSEQ v3.0 at survey level. The table came from immunoSEQ multiplex PCR; TCRdb's copy has only in-frame clones and leaves some out. The sample lists 31,000 or so clones, roughly nine tenths occurring once. At least two post-ART and at least one pre-ART PBMC sample were available for each donor. Before DNA extraction, 1-10 million cryopreserved PBMC were held in the samples. This clone was detected once. The antigen remains unidentified. Regarding the study as a whole: Across all time points, the repertoire was dominated by clones that expanded before ART.

The chain joins TRBV5-1 to TRBJ2-3, with 7 bases aligning to TRBD1. The source of this sequence is a man between 45 and 60 years old with HIV. Specimen: unsorted PBMCs, collected around 5 years before starting antiretroviral therapy. The CDR3 DNA is TGCGCCAGCAGCTTGGCGGGGACAGGCACAGATACGCAGTATTTT. Encoded protein: CASSLAGTGTDTQYF.